These 2 T cell receptor beta chains share one sample of origin, sequenced in a study of spatial heterogeneity in lung cancer. Findings and limits, study-wide: Counts of expanded intratumoral alpha and beta TCRs tracked tumor mutation counts.

For these TCRs, the target antigens are not known. Each CDR3 protein is one row after TCRdb ran MiXCR on the 5' RACE reads. The sample lists roughly 5,200 distinct CDR3 sequences, just under 4% seen once, with around 22% in the top ten. As to time point: sample taken at primary tumor resection. Here the sequenced sample was lung tumor tissue, taken at surgery. The origin of the receptors is a female donor with early-stage non-small cell lung cancer.

This clonotype qualifies as medium-sized (0.01 to 0.1%). CDR3 residues: CASNREVGDTQYF. The CDR3 nucleotides are TGTGCCAGCAATCGGGAAGTTGGAGATACGCAGTATTTT. V usage is TRBV11-2 and J usage is TRBJ2-3; TRBD2 is a possible D gene (5 bases). V was shortened by 7 bases and J by 5 bases, with 13 bases between the two germline ends. Germline CDR1 reads SGHAT; CDR2 reads FQNNGV. The CDR3 length is 13 residues. Variable domain in full (rest from reference TRBV11-2 and TRBJ2-3): EAGVAQSPRYKIIEKRQSVAFWCNPISGHATLYWYQQILGQGPKLLIQFQNNGVVDDSQLPKDRFSAERLKGVDSTLKIQPAKLEDSAVYLCASNREVGDTQYFGPGTRLTVL.

This clonotype came up many times. The V and J genes are TRBV7-2 and TRBJ1-2; 8 nucleotides agree with TRBD1. The trim removed 7 bases at V and 1 base at J, leaving 8 bases unmatched. Germline-derived CDR1 and CDR2 are SGHTA and FQGNSA. The CDR3 is 15 amino acids. CDR3 bases: TGTGCCAGCACTCTAGGGACAGGCAATAACTATGGCTACACCTTC. This codes for CASTLGTGNNYGYTF.